Here is one T cell receptor (beta chain) with its context. The data were produced by immunoSEQ multiplex PCR, yet TCRdb's version contains in-frame clones alone and is incomplete. The data contain fewer than 100,000 clones, 85% to 95% of them singletons. This sample stems from a study of T cell changes during pregnancy in multiple sclerosis. This CDR3 region has 12 residues. V lost 4 bases to trimming and J lost 6 bases, with 6 bases between them. Germline V lookup: CDR1 SNHLY, CDR2 FYNNEI. The chain employs TRBV2 and TRBJ2-2, with D hard to call. The receptor's source is a female donor in good health, enrolled as a control in a pregnancy study. The sample consisted of peripheral blood, taken after pregnancy. In DNA, the CDR3 is TGTGCCAGCAGTGGAGATTCCGGGGAGCTGTTTTTT. The encoded protein is CASSGDSGELFF.